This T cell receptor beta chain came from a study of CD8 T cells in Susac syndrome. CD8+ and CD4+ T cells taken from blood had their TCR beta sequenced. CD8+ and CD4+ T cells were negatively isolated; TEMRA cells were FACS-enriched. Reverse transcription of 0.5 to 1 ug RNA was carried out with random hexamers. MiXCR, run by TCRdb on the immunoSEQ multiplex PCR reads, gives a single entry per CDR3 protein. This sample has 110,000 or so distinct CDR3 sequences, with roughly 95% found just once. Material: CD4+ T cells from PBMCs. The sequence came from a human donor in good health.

As DNA, the CDR3 is TGCGCCAGCAGCTTGGCCGGGACAGGGATCACCGGGGAGCTGTTTTTT. It codes for CASSLAGTGITGELFF. The chain links TRBV5-1 to TRBJ2-2; 9 bases align to TRBD1. CDR3 length: 16 residues. V shed 0 bases and J 4 bases; nucleotides not matched to a gene: 4. Germline assignment: CDR1 SGHRS and CDR2 YFSETQ.